This passage covers 11 T cell receptor beta chains from one sample sequenced in a study of shared clonotypes between healthy human individuals. Some clones are missing from TCRdb's copy, which holds only in-frame ones; the method was immunoSEQ multiplex PCR. The sample lists 950,000 to 1,100,000 clones, around four fifths occurring once. The sequenced sample was memory CD4+ T cells sorted from blood. Described subset: CD45RA-negative fraction. These receptors were obtained from a man in his late teens or twenties in good health.

The CDR3 sequence is CASRDGQPTGELFF. In DNA, the CDR3 is TGTGCCAGCCGCGACGGACAGCCTACCGGGGAGCTGTTTTTT. The rearrangement uses TRBV7-9 and TRBJ2-2, with a tentative D call TRBD1 (6 bases). The CDR3 is made up of 14 amino acids. Trimming shortened V by 8 bases and J by 5 bases, and 15 bases separated the two germline ends. Germline CDR1 is SEHNR and CDR2 is FQNEAQ (reference sequence).

V gene TRBV5-1 combines with J gene TRBJ2-1; TRBD1 is a possible D gene (6 bases). Per the germline V gene, CDR1 is SGHRS and CDR2 is YFSETQ. V was shortened by 2 bases and J by 3 bases, with 12 bases between the two germline ends. This CDR3 has 15 residues. CDR3 nucleotides: TGCGCCAGCAGCTTACTGGGGGCGAGCTACAATGAGCAGTTCTTC. Residues: CASSLLGASYNEQFF.

The CDR3 nucleotides read TGTGCCATCAGTGAGGGGGGGGGCGTGAAGACCCAGTACTTC. Translation gives CAISEGGGVKTQYF. The J gene is TRBJ2-5, the V gene TRBV10-3; tentatively, D is TRBD2 (7 bases). V lost 2 bases and J lost 6, with 13 bases in between. The germline gives CDR1 ENHRY, CDR2 SYGVKD. The CDR3 is 14 residues long.

The chain couples TRBV28 to TRBJ2-5; D tentatively reads TRBD1 or TRBD2 (5 bases each). Between the trimmed V and J ends, which lost 3 bases and 4 bases, there was a span of 9 bases. The CDR3 has 13 residues. CDR1 and CDR2 from the germline V gene are MDHEN and SYDVKM. The CDR3 nucleotides are TGTGCCAGCAGTTTGAGGGGACCAGAGACCCAGTACTTC. As protein: CASSLRGPETQYF.

Comment on this clone: Distinct nucleotide sequences in the sample also encode this CDR3. The gene calls are TRBV5-1 and TRBJ1-4, with 8 positions matching TRBD1. V lost 0 bases to trimming and J lost 6 bases; unmatched junction nucleotides: 4. Germline loops: CDR1 SGHRS, CDR2 YFSETQ. The CDR3 covers 15 residues. CDR3 nucleotides: TGCGCCAGCAGCTTGGCCGGACAGGGATATGAAAAACTGTTTTTT. Amino acids: CASSLAGQGYEKLFF.

This clone was recorded once. The J gene is TRBJ1-2, the V gene TRBV28; 9 nucleotides align to TRBD1. The V segment lost 6 bases and the J segment 8 bases; nucleotides outside the gene matches: 19. This CDR3 is built from 17 residues. Germline V gene data show CDR1 as MDHEN and CDR2 as SYDVKM. DNA of the CDR3: TGTGCCAGCAGCCCCGAAGGGGTCGGGGACAGGGCGCGCGGCTACACCTTC. Its translation is CASSPEGVGDRARGYTF.

With regard to this clone: The sample holds other DNA sequences that translate to the same CDR3. CDR3: CASSLAGTDTQYF. The CDR3 nucleotides read TGTGCCAGCAGCTTGGCTGGGACAGATACGCAGTATTTT. This chain uses TRBV5-8 with TRBJ2-3, with D unclear. The CDR3 sequence is 13 residues long. The V and J ends lost 0 bases and 3 bases respectively, with 5 bases between them. CDR1 and CDR2 from the germline V gene are SGHTS and YDEGEE.

A few counts support this clone. The rearrangement uses TRBV9 and TRBJ1-1; TRBD1 agrees at 7 bases. The CDR3 contains 15 residues. The germline V gene has CDR1 SGDLS and CDR2 YYNGEE. V lost 3 bases, J lost 3 bases, and 8 bases stayed unmatched. This chain's CDR3 is CASSAQGTADTEAFF. The CDR3 bases are TGTGCCAGCAGCGCCCAAGGGACAGCAGACACTGAAGCTTTCTTT. The complete variable domain, with remaining parts taken from reference TRBV9 and TRBJ1-1, reads DSGVTQTPKHLITATGQRVTLRCSPRSGDLSVYWYQQSLDQGLQFLIQYYNGEERAKGNILERFSAQQFPDLHSELNLSSLELGDSALYFCASSAQGTADTEAFFGQGTRLTVV.

The chain couples TRBV21-1 to TRBJ2-6; TRBD1, the D gene given by the table, was not confirmed from the DNA. TRBV21-1 counts as a pseudogene. CDR3 size: 20 residues. The CDR3 reads CASSKSQGGTEDSGANVLTF. As DNA, the CDR3 is TGTGCCAGCAGCAAATCCCAAGGAGGGACAGAAGACTCTGGGGCCAACGTCCTGACTTTC.

The CDR3 DNA reads TGTGCCAGCAGCTTACATGCGGGACAGAATTACGAGCAGTACTTC. It encodes CASSLHAGQNYEQYF. V usage is TRBV7-8 and J usage is TRBJ2-7; tentatively, D is TRBD1 (7 bases). This CDR3 region has 15 residues. Deletions cut 2 bases from V and 4 bases from J, with 15 bases between. CDR1 SGHVS and CDR2 FQNEAQ come from the germline V gene.

V gene TRBV6-5 combines with J gene TRBJ2-7, with TRBD2 matching over 9 bases. The junction had 9 bases not matched to a gene; V was cut back by 6 bases and J by 3 bases. This CDR3 is 15 amino acids long. CDR1 is MNHEY and CDR2 is SVGAGI in the germline V gene. The CDR3 reads CASSLTSGGGYEQYF. CDR3 DNA: TGTGCCAGCAGCCTGACTAGCGGAGGCGGCTACGAGCAGTACTTC.